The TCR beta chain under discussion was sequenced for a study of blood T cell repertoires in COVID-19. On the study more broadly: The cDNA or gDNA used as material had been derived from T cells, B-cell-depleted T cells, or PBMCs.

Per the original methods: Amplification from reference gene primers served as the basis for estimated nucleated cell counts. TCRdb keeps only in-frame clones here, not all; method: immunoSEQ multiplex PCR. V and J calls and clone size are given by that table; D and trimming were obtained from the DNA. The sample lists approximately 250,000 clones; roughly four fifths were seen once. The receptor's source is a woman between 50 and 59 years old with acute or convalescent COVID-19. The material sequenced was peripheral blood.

CDR3 loop: CASSQYDSSNQPQHF. CDR3 sequence (DNA): TGTGCCAGCAGCCAATATGACAGTAGCAATCAGCCCCAGCATTTT. This chain uses TRBV3-1 (or the pseudogene TRBV3-2) with TRBJ1-5; a possible D gene is TRBD1 (5 bases). CDR1 and CDR2 from the germline V gene are LGHDT and YNNKEL (reference sequence). V lost 2 bases and J 0 bases, leaving 8 bases between the germline ends. The CDR3 extends over 15 amino acids.